Listed here are 20 T cell receptor beta chains from one sample, sequenced in a study of blood T cell repertoires in COVID-19. Here immunoSEQ multiplex PCR was the method, and the copy in TCRdb shows in-frame clones only, minus some. The table has about 260,000 clones, around nine tenths seen once. The sample taken for sequencing was peripheral blood. The receptors were gathered from a woman aged 70-85 years with COVID-19, enrolled during active disease.

J is TRBJ1-2 and V is TRBV5-1; 10 bases align to TRBD1. V was clipped by 4 bases and J by 5 bases; unmatched bases: 8. This CDR3 region has 15 residues. Germline CDR1 SGHRS, CDR2 YFSETQ. DNA of the CDR3: TGCGCCAGCAGCCTCAGACAGGGGGCTTTTTATGGCTACACCTTC. This encodes CASSLRQGAFYGYTF. The variable domain in full, completed from reference TRBV5-1 and TRBJ1-2, reads KAGVTQTPRYLIKTRGQQVTLSCSPISGHRSVSWYQQTPGQGLQFLFEYFSETQRNKGNFPGRFSGRQFSNSRSEMNVSTLELGDSALYLCASSLRQGAFYGYTFGSGTRLTVV.

This clone appeared a few times. The chain carries TRBV5-4 and TRBJ2-2, with 12 bases that match TRBD1. The CDR3 covers 14 residues. Per the germline V gene, CDR1 is SGHNT and CDR2 is YYREEE (reference sequence). Unmatched junction bases numbered 3, after V lost 4 bases and J lost 8 bases. DNA for the CDR3: TGTGCCAGCAGCCGGGACAGGGGGCTGGGGGAGCTGTTTTTT. Translated: CASSRDRGLGELFF.

This chain connects TRBV7-2 to TRBJ2-3, with TRBD2 matching 7 bases. The trim removed 3 bases at V and 4 bases at J, leaving 10 bases unmatched. Germline lookup yields CDR1 SGHTA and CDR2 FQGNSA. This CDR3 has 16 amino acids. The CDR3 protein is CASSFGGGRSSDTQYF. The CDR3, as DNA: TGTGCCAGCAGCTTTGGAGGCGGGAGAAGTTCAGATACGCAGTATTTT.

The chain couples TRBV28 to TRBJ1-3; the D is unclear. Germline CDR1 MDHEN, CDR2 SYDVKM. The germline V and J ends were trimmed by 11 bases and 1 base, with 12 bases remaining between them. The CDR3 runs to 13 residues. DNA for the CDR3: TGTGCCGGCGGGCGTAGTTCTGGAAACACCATATATTTT. This translates into CAGGRSSGNTIYF.

The chain uses TRBV3-1 (or the pseudogene TRBV3-2) and TRBJ1-3; D not certain. This CDR3 region has 12 residues. Trimming stripped 5 bases from V and 1 base from J, with 3 bases between. CDR1 is LGHDT, CDR2 YNNKEL, per germline (reference sequence). The CDR3 sequence: CASSYSGNTIYF. The CDR3, as DNA: TGTGCCAGCAGCTATTCTGGAAACACCATATATTTT.

The chain is built from TRBV30 and TRBJ1-5, with D maybe TRBD1 (6 bases). The length of the CDR3 is 12 residues. V was trimmed by 5 bases and J by 7 bases, leaving 12 bases between them. Per the germline V gene, CDR1 is GTSNPN and CDR2 is SVGIG (reference sequence). The CDR3 sequence: CAWSGVGQPQHF. For the CDR3, the DNA is TGTGCCTGGTCAGGGGTTGGGCAGCCCCAGCATTTT.

This chain joins TRBV7-3 and TRBJ2-5, with D possibly being TRBD2 (5 bases). The CDR3 is made up of 15 amino acids. Germline V gene sequence: CDR1 SGHTA, CDR2 FQGTGA. Trimming left V 1 base short and J 2 bases short, with 11 bases between. CDR3 in DNA: TGTGCCAGCAGCTTAAACGGGAATGGGCAAGAGACCCAGTACTTC. Protein product: CASSLNGNGQETQYF.

J is TRBJ1-6 and V is TRBV11-2, with D possibly TRBD1 on 6 matching bases. Per germline, CDR1 SGHAT and CDR2 FQNNGV. This CDR3 has 15 residues. V lost 0 bases and J lost 7, with 10 bases in between. The CDR3: CASSLESGVNSPLHF. The CDR3 DNA is TGTGCCAGCAGCTTAGAATCAGGGGTGAATTCACCCCTCCACTTT.

This clone came up a few times. This chain connects TRBV23-1 to TRBJ1-5; 12 bases match TRBD1. TRBV23-1 is designated an ORF whose function remains uncertain. Germline trimming cut 8 bases from V and 0 bases from J; bases unmatched to any gene: 23. This CDR3 has 22 amino acids. The CDR3 spells CASGETFRDRGQGKYSNQPQHF. The DNA for the CDR3 is TGCGCCAGCGGGGAAACCTTCCGGGACAGGGGGCAAGGGAAGTATAGCAATCAGCCCCAGCATTTT.

The rearrangement links TRBV6-6 to TRBJ1-2; 8 nucleotides align to TRBD1. This CDR3 is built from 14 residues. The V gene's germline CDR1 is MNHNY and CDR2 SVGAGI (reference sequence). V dropped 4 bases and J dropped 8; count of bases not matched to a gene: 9. The CDR3, as DNA: TGTGCCAGCAGTTCAGGAGACAGGGGAGGCGGCTACACCTTC. This sequence encodes CASSSGDRGGGYTF.

V usage is TRBV4-1 and J usage is TRBJ2-7, with D perhaps matching TRBD1 (6 bases). CDR3 length: 12 amino acids. CDR1 is MGHRA and CDR2 is YSYEKL in the germline V gene. V was cut by 4 bases and J by 9 bases, with 13 bases left in between. CDR3 sequence: CASSLEQGRQYF. The CDR3 DNA sequence: TGCGCCAGCAGCCTAGAACAGGGAAGGCAGTACTTC.

This clone showed up just a few times. V is TRBV29-1 and J is TRBJ1-1, with a possible D match to TRBD1 (5 bases). Germline V gene data show CDR1 as SQVTM and CDR2 as ANQGSEA. CDR3 length: 12 residues. V shed 3 bases and J shed 11 bases, with 16 bases lying between them. CDR3 DNA: TGCAGCGTTGACGTCATGCAGGGTAGGGCTTTCTTT. This codes for CSVDVMQGRAFF.

The chain employs TRBV5-1 and TRBJ1-2; 9 nucleotides agree with TRBD1. The CDR3 contains 18 residues. Germline CDR1 and CDR2: SGHRS and YFSETQ. The ends lost 2 bases at V and 5 bases at J; junction bases unmatched: 16. The CDR3 DNA reads as TGCGCCAGCAGCTTCCATATGGGACAGGGAGGGAGTTATTATGGCTACACCTTC. Its protein product is CASSFHMGQGGSYYGYTF.

This clone has just one count. J is TRBJ2-1 and V is TRBV2; tentative D call: TRBD1 (6 bases). V was cut by 8 bases and J by 2 bases, with 10 bases left in between. The CDR3 runs 13 residues. The germline CDR1 and CDR2 sequences are SNHLY and FYNNEI. The chain's CDR3 is CASGWGPYNEQFF. DNA for the CDR3: TGTGCCAGCGGCTGGGGGCCCTACAATGAGCAGTTCTTC. Supplemented by reference TRBV2 and TRBJ2-1, the full variable domain reads EPEVTQTPSHQVTQMGQEVILRCVPISNHLYFYWYRQILGQKVEFLVSFYNNEISEKSEIFDDQFSVERPDGSNFTLKIRSTKLEDSAMYFCASGWGPYNEQFFGPGTRLTVL.

The chain recombines TRBV19 with TRBJ1-5, with 7 bases lining up with TRBD1. Germline CDR1 LNHDA, CDR2 SQIVND (reference sequence). V shed 5 bases, J shed 2 bases, and the junction held 9 bases outside the gene matches. The CDR3 has 16 amino acids. This CDR3 reads CASSLGQMEGNQPQHF. The DNA for the CDR3 is TGTGCCAGTAGTTTGGGACAGATGGAAGGCAATCAGCCCCAGCATTTT. The variable domain in full, completed from reference TRBV19 and TRBJ1-5, reads DGGITQSPKYLFRKEGQNVTLSCEQNLNHDAMYWYRQDPGQGLRLIYYSQIVNDFQKGDIAEGYSVSREKKESFPLTVTSAQKNPTAFYLCASSLGQMEGNQPQHFGDGTRLSIL.

The CDR3 region has the DNA TGTGCCAGCACCCGGGGGGCCATGAACACTGAAGCTTTCTTT. Its protein is CASTRGAMNTEAFF. This sequence joins TRBV19 and TRBJ1-1, with TRBD1 as a possible D gene (6 bases). CDR1 and CDR2 from the germline V gene are LNHDA and SQIVND (reference sequence). V dropped 9 bases and J dropped 0 bases, with 14 bases sitting between them. The CDR3 contains 14 residues.

The chain has TRBV6-2 or TRBV6-3 and TRBJ2-7, with 7 bases matching TRBD2. Germline assignment: CDR1 MNHEY and CDR2 SVGEGT. This CDR3 has 13 amino acids. V was clipped by 0 bases and J by 6 bases; unmatched bases: 2. The CDR3, as DNA: TGTGCCAGCAGTTACTCGGGGGGGATCGAGCAGTACTTC. This codes for CASSYSGGIEQYF.

This chain uses TRBV21-1 with TRBJ2-1; the table's D call, TRBD2, has no DNA check behind it. TRBV21-1 is given as a pseudogene. The CDR3 covers 16 residues. The CDR3 DNA reads TGTGCCAGCAGCAAAGAAGTAGATAGCGGGAGGGCTGAGCAGTTCTTC. It is translated as CASSKEVDSGRAEQFF.

The count of this clone is one. The chain links TRBV5-4 to TRBJ1-2, with no clear D. The CDR3 contains 14 residues. Germline lookup yields CDR1 SGHNT and CDR2 YYREEE (reference sequence). V lost 0 bases to trimming and J lost 4 bases, with 10 bases between them. The CDR3 nucleotides are TGTGCCAGCAGCTTGGCCGGAGGTTTCTATGGCTACACCTTC. Its protein product is CASSLAGGFYGYTF.

The chain employs TRBV6-6 and TRBJ1-1; D remains ambiguous. The CDR3 runs 14 residues. V dropped 0 bases and J dropped 3 bases, with 8 bases sitting between them. The germline gives CDR1 MNHNY, CDR2 SVGAGI (reference sequence). CDR3 sequence reads: CASSYSLEYTEAFF. The CDR3 DNA reads as TGTGCCAGCAGTTACTCTTTAGAGTACACTGAAGCTTTCTTT.